Listed here are 31 T cell receptor beta chains from one sample, sequenced in a study of blood T cell repertoires in COVID-19. Sequencing used immunoSEQ multiplex PCR; TCRdb keeps in-frame clones, though not all of them. The data contain approximately 70,000 clones, roughly 88% of them singletons. Sequencing used peripheral blood. The receptors were gathered from a human donor in a cohort sampled during active COVID-19.

The chain links TRBV11-3 to TRBJ2-7; weak D call: TRBD2 (6 bases). Looked up from germline, CDR1 is SGHNT and CDR2 is YENEEA. V was pared by 6 bases and J by 5 bases, with 14 bases between. The length of the CDR3 is 13 residues. The CDR3 loop is CASSRSGTDEQYF. The DNA of the CDR3 is TGTGCCAGCAGTCGATCAGGGACTGACGAGCAGTACTTC.

This chain links TRBV27 with TRBJ2-1; 10 bases are a match to TRBD1. Germline V gene sequence: CDR1 MNHEY, CDR2 SMNVEV (reference sequence). V shed 7 bases and J 0 bases; nucleotides not matched to a gene: 12. The CDR3 sequence is 18 residues long. For the CDR3, the DNA is TGTGCCAGCACCACCGACAGGGGGCTGGGGAGCTCCTACAATGAGCAGTTCTTC. This codes for CASTTDRGLGSSYNEQFF.

The chain employs TRBV24-1 and TRBJ1-1; D gene unclear. Germline V gene lookup returns CDR1 KGHDR and CDR2 SFDVKD. The germline V and J ends were trimmed by 8 bases and 3 bases, with 12 bases remaining between them. This CDR3 has 13 residues. CDR3 DNA sequence: TGTGCCACCACCCTAGGTAGTCACACTGAAGCTTTCTTT. It is translated as CATTLGSHTEAFF.

The CDR3 nucleotides are TGTGCCAGCAGCCCCGGGAGGGATGGGTCCTACGAGCAGTACTTC. This encodes CASSPGRDGSYEQYF. The chain carries TRBV7-6 and TRBJ2-7; 8 nucleotides line up with TRBD2. The CDR3 totals 15 residues. V gave up 5 bases and J gave up 1 base; unmatched junction bases: 7. CDR1 is SGHVS and CDR2 is FNYEAQ in the germline V gene. Variable domain in full (rest from reference TRBV7-6 and TRBJ2-7): GAGVSQSPRYKVTKRGQDVALRCDPISGHVSLYWYRQALGQGPEFLTYFNYEAQQDKSGLPNDRFSAERPEGSISTLTIQRTEQRDSAMYRCASSPGRDGSYEQYFGPGTRLTVT.

This sequence joins TRBV6-6 and TRBJ1-3, with D possibly matching TRBD1 (6 bases). The CDR3 totals 14 residues. V lost 7 bases to trimming and J lost 2 bases, with 12 bases between them. The germline gives CDR1 MNHNY, CDR2 SVGAGI (reference sequence). The CDR3 here is CASKGVITGNTIYF. CDR3 DNA sequence: TGTGCCAGCAAGGGGGTCATAACTGGAAACACCATATATTTT.

This clone was detected once. This sequence joins TRBV11-2 and TRBJ2-3, with a possible D match to TRBD2 (6 bases). CDR3 size: 15 residues. Germline V gene sequence: CDR1 SGHAT, CDR2 FQNNGV. V was pared by 3 bases and J by 5 bases, with 15 bases between. CDR3 residues: CASSFPTGVGDTQYF. The DNA for the CDR3 is TGTGCCAGCAGCTTCCCTACGGGAGTCGGAGATACGCAGTATTTT.

V gene TRBV30 combines with J gene TRBJ2-5; possibly TRBD1 for D (6 bases). CDR3 length equals 12 residues. Trimming took 7 bases from V and 5 from J, leaving 14 bases between them. Germline values: CDR1 GTSNPN, CDR2 SVGIG (reference sequence). The CDR3 nucleotides are TGTGCCTCCCGTTGGGGGCTTGAGACCCAGTACTTC. Encoded protein: CASRWGLETQYF. Variable domain in full (rest from reference TRBV30 and TRBJ2-5): SQTIHQWPATLVQPVGSPLSLECTVEGTSNPNLYWYRQAAGRGLQLLFYSVGIGQISSEVPQNLSASRPQDRQFILSSKKLLLSDSGFYLCASRWGLETQYFGPGTRLLVL.

The chain is built from TRBV9 and TRBJ1-6, with 10 positions matching TRBD1. CDR3 length: 17 residues. V lost 4 bases, J lost 2 bases, and 6 bases stayed unmatched. Germline CDR1 and CDR2: SGDLS and YYNGEE. The CDR3 sequence: CASSPGQGMTYNSPLHF. The CDR3, as DNA: TGTGCCAGCAGCCCGGGACAGGGGATGACCTATAATTCACCCCTCCACTTT.

The V and J genes are TRBV5-1 and TRBJ2-7; 8 bases are shared with TRBD1. Looked up from germline, CDR1 is SGHRS and CDR2 is YFSETQ. The junction had 4 bases not matched to a gene; V was cut back by 5 bases and J by 3 bases. The CDR3 totals 13 residues. The CDR3 sequence is CASRGTGVYEQYF. The CDR3, as DNA: TGCGCCAGCAGAGGGACAGGCGTCTACGAGCAGTACTTC.

The chain employs TRBV24-1 and TRBJ2-1, with TRBD2 matching over 10 bases. CDR1 is KGHDR, CDR2 SFDVKD, per germline. J was trimmed by 10 bases and V by 5 bases; bases with no gene match: 10. The CDR3 is 15 amino acids. The CDR3 is CATSGLAGGKGEQFF. In DNA, the CDR3 is TGTGCCACCAGTGGCTTAGCGGGAGGAAAAGGAGAGCAGTTCTTC.

The rearrangement uses TRBV27 and TRBJ2-1; D possibly corresponds to TRBD2 (6 bases). The CDR3 runs 14 residues. Trimming left V 5 bases short and J 6 bases short, with 14 bases between. Germline loops: CDR1 MNHEY, CDR2 SMNVEV (reference sequence). The CDR3 reads CASSQGLPPNEQFF. The CDR3 region has the DNA TGTGCCAGCAGTCAAGGACTACCCCCCAATGAGCAGTTCTTC.

The gene calls are TRBV5-1 and TRBJ2-2; D is undetermined. V lost 2 bases, J lost 0 bases, and 8 bases lay in between. Germline values: CDR1 SGHRS, CDR2 YFSETQ. This CDR3 is 15 amino acids long. The CDR3, as DNA: TGCGCCAGCAGCTTAGACACCCCGAACACCGGGGAGCTGTTTTTT. This codes for CASSLDTPNTGELFF.

The chain carries TRBV3-1 (or the pseudogene TRBV3-2) and TRBJ2-1; 7 bases map to TRBD1. The V and J ends lost 3 bases and 7 bases, in that order; junction bases with no gene match: 12. The CDR3 runs to 16 residues. CDR1 and CDR2 from the germline V gene are LGHDT and YNNKEL (reference sequence). The CDR3 region is CASSHLHRGPLNEQFF. The CDR3 DNA follows: TGTGCCAGCAGCCACCTTCACAGGGGCCCTTTGAATGAGCAGTTCTTC.

The V and J genes are TRBV19 and TRBJ2-1, with 9 bases that match TRBD2. Looked up from germline, CDR1 is LNHDA and CDR2 is SQIVND (reference sequence). The CDR3 covers 15 residues. V shed 3 bases and J 4 bases; nucleotides not matched to a gene: 4. The CDR3 nucleotides are TGTGCCAGTAGTATTGGCGGGAGGGGATACAATGAGCAGTTCTTC. As protein: CASSIGGRGYNEQFF. Complete variable domain (other parts from reference TRBV19 and TRBJ2-1): DGGITQSPKYLFRKEGQNVTLSCEQNLNHDAMYWYRQDPGQGLRLIYYSQIVNDFQKGDIAEGYSVSREKKESFPLTVTSAQKNPTAFYLCASSIGGRGYNEQFFGPGTRLTVL.

The V gene is TRBV7-2, the J gene TRBJ2-1, with D perhaps TRBD2 (6 bases). The germline V and J ends were trimmed by 5 bases and 5 bases, with 19 bases remaining between them. The CDR3 length is 16 residues. The germline V gene has CDR1 SGHTA and CDR2 FQGNSA. This chain's CDR3 is CASSQRSNSGHNEQFF. CDR3 DNA: TGTGCCAGCAGCCAGCGGTCTAATAGCGGCCACAATGAGCAGTTCTTC.

V gene TRBV29-1 combines with J gene TRBJ1-2; D may be TRBD1 (6 bases). The CDR3 totals 15 residues. Germline CDR1 reads SQVTM; CDR2 reads ANQGSEA. V dropped 6 bases and J dropped 5 bases, with 22 bases sitting between them. CDR3 sequence (DNA): TGCAGCGTCCCCGGGACACAAGTATCGCTATATGGCTACACCTTC. Translated: CSVPGTQVSLYGYTF. Based on the CDR3 plus reference TRBV29-1 and TRBJ1-2, the full variable domain is SAVISQKPSRDICQRGTSLTIQCQVDSQVTMMFWYRQQPGQSLTLIATANQGSEATYESGFVIDKFPISRPNLTFSTLTVSNMSPEDSSIYLCSVPGTQVSLYGYTFGSGTRLTVV.

The chain couples TRBV2 to TRBJ2-3, with D unresolved. Germline V gene data show CDR1 as SNHLY and CDR2 as FYNNEI. Trimming took off 2 bases at V and 4 bases at J, with 10 bases between the two ends. CDR3 length: 14 amino acids. The CDR3 nucleotides are TGTGCCAGCAGTGAATCGAGTAGTTCAGATACGCAGTATTTT. It translates to CASSESSSSDTQYF.

The chain has TRBV23-1 and TRBJ2-7, with 10 bases identical to TRBD1. TRBV23-1 is flagged as an ORF with uncertain function. CDR3 length: 16 amino acids. Trimming took 4 bases from V and 4 from J; bases not matched to a gene: 10. The DNA of the CDR3 is TGCGCCAGCAGTCCCCCACGGGACAGGGGCATTTACGAGCAGTACTTC. Translating it yields CASSPPRDRGIYEQYF.

The chain recombines TRBV7-9 with TRBJ1-5, with D tentatively TRBD1 (5 bases). CDR1 is SEHNR, CDR2 FQNEAQ, per germline (reference sequence). The V end lost 5 bases, the J end lost 7 bases, and 12 bases lay between the germline ends. CDR3 length: 13 amino acids. The CDR3 is CASSHGQIQPQHF. Written as DNA, the CDR3 is TGTGCCAGCAGCCACGGACAAATCCAGCCCCAGCATTTT.

J is TRBJ2-1 and V is TRBV10-3; 7 nucleotides line up with TRBD2. The CDR3 consists of 15 residues. J lost 4 bases, V lost 3 bases, and 6 bases had no gene match. Germline V gene lookup returns CDR1 ENHRY and CDR2 SYGVKD. CDR3 DNA sequence: TGTGCCATCAGTGAAGAGCGGGGCGCATACAATGAGCAGTTCTTC. This translates into CAISEERGAYNEQFF.

The chain links TRBV7-2 to TRBJ2-1; D may be TRBD2 (5 bases). The CDR3 contains 18 residues. From germline, CDR1 is SGHTA and CDR2 FQGNSA. The V gene lost 2 bases and the J gene lost 0 bases, with 17 bases spanning the gap. CDR3: CASSLLAAGLSSYNEQFF. CDR3 nucleotides: TGTGCCAGCAGCTTACTGGCTGCGGGTTTGAGCTCCTACAATGAGCAGTTCTTC. Filled out from reference TRBV7-2 and TRBJ2-1, the complete variable domain reads GAGVSQSPSNKVTEKGKDVELRCDPISGHTALYWYRQSLGQGLEFLIYFQGNSAPDKSGLPSDRFSAERTGGSVSTLTIQRTQQEDSAVYLCASSLLAAGLSSYNEQFFGPGTRLTVL.

The CDR3 DNA reads as TGTGCCTGGAGTGTTAGTTGGGCAGCCTACGAGCAGTACTTC. Translation gives CAWSVSWAAYEQYF. This chain connects TRBV30 to TRBJ2-7; D ambiguous. The CDR3 length is 14 residues. V lost 0 bases and J 2 bases, leaving 11 bases between the germline ends. The germline V gene has CDR1 GTSNPN and CDR2 SVGIG (reference sequence). Full variable domain (outside the CDR3, taken from reference TRBV30 and TRBJ2-7): SQTIHQWPATLVQPVGSPLSLECTVEGTSNPNLYWYRQAAGRGLQLLFYSVGIGQISSEVPQNLSASRPQDRQFILSSKKLLLSDSGFYLCAWSVSWAAYEQYFGPGTRLTVT.

This clone is medium-sized within its sample. V usage is TRBV18 and J usage is TRBJ1-2; D perhaps matches TRBD1 (6 bases). The CDR3 loop spans 14 amino acids. Germline V lookup: CDR1 KGHSH, CDR2 LQKENI. V lost 3 bases and J 7 bases, leaving 15 bases between the germline ends. The CDR3 protein is CASSPTGYYSGYTF. CDR3 DNA: TGTGCCAGCTCACCTACAGGGTATTATAGTGGCTACACCTTC.

This clone was counted a few times. The CDR3: CASSGTSGGSYNEQFF. Here the CDR3 DNA reads TGTGCCAGCAGCGGGACTAGCGGGGGGTCTTACAATGAGCAGTTCTTC. The V call is TRBV9, the J call TRBJ2-1; 14 bases align to TRBD2. V was pared by 3 bases and J by 4 bases, with 3 bases of the junction left unmatched. Germline CDR1 is SGDLS and CDR2 is YYNGEE. The CDR3 has 16 amino acids.

This clone was observed a few times. The chain is built from TRBV19 and TRBJ2-2, with TRBD1 as a possible D gene (6 bases). This CDR3 is built from 12 residues. Germline V gene sequence: CDR1 LNHDA, CDR2 SQIVND (reference sequence). The V and J ends lost 10 bases and 5 bases respectively, with 11 bases between them. The CDR3 here is CAILGGTGELFF. CDR3 sequence (DNA): TGTGCCATTCTAGGGGGAACCGGGGAGCTGTTTTTT.

V and J are TRBV7-6 and TRBJ2-7; 9 bases match TRBD1. The junction had 0 bases not matched to a gene; V was cut back by 1 base and J by 2 bases. This CDR3 is 14 amino acids long. From germline, CDR1 is SGHVS and CDR2 FNYEAQ. The CDR3 bases are TGTGCCAGCAGCTTAGACAGGGGGCCCTACGAGCAGTACTTC. It translates to CASSLDRGPYEQYF. The entire variable domain, with the rest obtained from reference TRBV7-6 and TRBJ2-7, is as follows: GAGVSQSPRYKVTKRGQDVALRCDPISGHVSLYWYRQALGQGPEFLTYFNYEAQQDKSGLPNDRFSAERPEGSISTLTIQRTEQRDSAMYRCASSLDRGPYEQYFGPGTRLTVT.

This chain uses TRBV30 with TRBJ2-5; maybe TRBD2 (5 bases). Trimming cost V 2 bases and J 5 bases, with 12 bases left between them. Germline CDR1 GTSNPN, CDR2 SVGIG (reference sequence). The CDR3 covers 13 residues. The CDR3 here is CAWSSGFEETQYF. The CDR3 DNA sequence: TGTGCCTGGAGTTCGGGGTTTGAGGAGACCCAGTACTTC. Together with reference TRBV30 and TRBJ2-5, the CDR3 gives the full variable domain: SQTIHQWPATLVQPVGSPLSLECTVEGTSNPNLYWYRQAAGRGLQLLFYSVGIGQISSEVPQNLSASRPQDRQFILSSKKLLLSDSGFYLCAWSSGFEETQYFGPGTRLLVL.

This clone has only a few counts. The V and J genes are TRBV5-4 and TRBJ1-2, with 10 nucleotides matching TRBD1. This CDR3 region has 15 residues. V lost 6 bases, J lost 0 bases, and 5 bases stayed unmatched. Germline lookup yields CDR1 SGHNT and CDR2 YYREEE (reference sequence). The CDR3 protein is CASTYGTGANYGYTF. Written as DNA, the CDR3 is TGTGCCAGCACCTATGGGACAGGGGCTAACTATGGCTACACCTTC.

The chain links TRBV7-3 to TRBJ2-1, with TRBD1 identical over 8 bases. Germline V CDR1 and CDR2: SGHTA, FQGTGA. The CDR3 has 15 amino acids. V lost 4 bases and J lost 4; bases outside the gene matches: 6. The CDR3 DNA sequence: TGTGCCAGCAGCTCAGGGACAGGAGATTACAATGAGCAGTTCTTC. Translated: CASSSGTGDYNEQFF.

This clone turned up a few times. The chain combines TRBV27 with TRBJ2-7; 11 bases are shared with TRBD2. Germline CDR1 is MNHEY and CDR2 is SMNVEV (reference sequence). After removal of 7 bases from V and 10 bases from J, the junction contained 3 bases not matched to a gene. CDR3 length: 11 residues. As DNA, the CDR3 is TGTGCCAGCAAACTAGCGGGAGAACAGTACTTC. This translates into CASKLAGEQYF.

CDR3 sequence (DNA): TGCGCCAGCCGGCTGAGCGGGGGGGCCTCCGATGAGCAGTTCTTC. It is translated as CASRLSGGASDEQFF. V is TRBV5-1 and J is TRBJ2-1, with TRBD2 identical over 10 bases. With V trimmed by 7 bases and J by 8 bases, 12 bases remained unmatched. The CDR3 has 15 residues. Germline V gives CDR1 SGHRS, CDR2 YFSETQ.